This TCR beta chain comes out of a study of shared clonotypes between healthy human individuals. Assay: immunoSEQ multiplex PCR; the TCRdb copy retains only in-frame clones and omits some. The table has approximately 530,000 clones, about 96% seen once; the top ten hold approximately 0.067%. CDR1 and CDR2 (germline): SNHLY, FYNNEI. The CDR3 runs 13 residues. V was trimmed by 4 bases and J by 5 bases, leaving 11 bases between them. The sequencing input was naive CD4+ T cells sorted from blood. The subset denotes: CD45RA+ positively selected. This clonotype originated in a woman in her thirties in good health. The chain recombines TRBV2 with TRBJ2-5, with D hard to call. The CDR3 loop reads CASSAELHETQYF. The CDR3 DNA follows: TGTGCCAGCAGTGCTGAATTGCACGAGACCCAGTACTTC.